The 19 T cell receptor beta chains given below trace back to one sample, sequenced in a study of T cells in localized non-small cell lung cancer. Method: immunoSEQ multiplex PCR; TCRdb's copy keeps in-frame clones and lacks some. Of approximately 21,000 clones detected, roughly 91% appear once; the ten largest clones hold approximately 12%. The sequencing here drew on peripheral blood, taken before any cancer treatment. These receptors were collected from a male donor aged 60 or older with stage I lung adenocarcinoma.

The chain employs TRBV30 and TRBJ2-1; 9 nucleotides agree with TRBD2. With V trimmed by 0 bases and J by 8 bases, 5 bases remained unmatched. Germline CDR1 GTSNPN, CDR2 SVGIG (reference sequence). CDR3 length: 14 amino acids. DNA for the CDR3: TGTGCCTGGAGTGTGTCTAGCGGGAACTATGAGCAGTTCTTC. Its protein product is CAWSVSSGNYEQFF.

V is TRBV6-1 and J is TRBJ1-2; TRBD1 agrees at 9 bases. From germline, CDR1 is MNHNS and CDR2 SASEGT. Trimming took 8 bases from V and 7 from J; bases not matched to a gene: 11. This CDR3 has 14 residues. The CDR3 DNA sequence: TGTGCCAGCGCGAACAGGGGGCCTGGGGGTGGCTACACCTTC. Protein: CASANRGPGGGYTF.

This clone has a handful of counts. J is TRBJ2-2 and V is TRBV4-1, with 7 bases that match TRBD2. The CDR3 is 18 amino acids. In germline, CDR1 is MGHRA, CDR2 YSYEKL. V gave up 4 bases and J gave up 0 bases; unmatched junction bases: 11. The CDR3 loop reads CASSPRILAGTNTGELFF. DNA of the CDR3: TGCGCCAGCAGCCCAAGGATCTTAGCGGGTACGAACACCGGGGAGCTGTTTTTT.

The chain joins TRBV4-3 to TRBJ2-2; D not certain. There are 16 residues in the CDR3. The V and J ends lost 0 bases and 2 bases respectively, with 10 bases between them. Germline V gene lookup returns CDR1 LGHNA and CDR2 YSLEER. CDR3: CASSQETRSNTGELFF. DNA for the CDR3: TGCGCCAGCAGCCAAGAAACGCGGAGTAACACCGGGGAGCTGTTTTTT.

V is TRBV30 and J is TRBJ1-3; TRBD1 is a possible D gene (5 bases). V dropped 4 bases and J dropped 2 bases, with 15 bases sitting between them. This CDR3 is built from 15 residues. The germline V gene encodes CDR1 GTSNPN and CDR2 SVGIG (reference sequence). CDR3 amino acids: CAWTPGADAGNTIYF. DNA of the CDR3: TGTGCCTGGACCCCTGGGGCTGACGCTGGAAACACCATATATTTT.

The chain recombines TRBV7-2 with TRBJ2-3; 7 bases map to TRBD2. Germline trimming cut 2 bases from V and 4 bases from J; bases unmatched to any gene: 9. The germline gives CDR1 SGHTA, CDR2 FQGNSA. This CDR3 comprises 16 residues. CDR3 sequence reads: CASSLRNGRSADTQYF. The DNA of the CDR3 is TGTGCCAGCAGCTTAAGGAACGGGAGGTCTGCAGATACGCAGTATTTT.

The CDR3 reads CASSQGLAASNEQFF. DNA of the CDR3: TGCGCCAGCAGCCAAGGACTAGCGGCTTCCAATGAGCAGTTCTTC. The rearrangement uses TRBV4-3 and TRBJ2-1; 9 bases match TRBD2. Germline CDR1 LGHNA, CDR2 YSLEER. This CDR3 spans 15 amino acids. V shed 1 base and J 6 bases; nucleotides not matched to a gene: 4.

This clone was detected a few times. The gene calls are TRBV11-2 and TRBJ1-2; 7 nucleotides match TRBD1. This CDR3 spans 15 amino acids. Germline values: CDR1 SGHAT, CDR2 FQNNGV. The V gene end was trimmed by 2 bases and the J gene end by 4 bases; junction bases not matched to a gene: 7. Written as DNA, the CDR3 is TGTGCCAGCAGCTTATGGAGCACAGGGGCCTATGGCTACACCTTC. Translated: CASSLWSTGAYGYTF.

CDR3 loop: CASSLGAEETQYF. The CDR3 DNA follows: TGCGCCAGCAGCTTGGGTGCCGAAGAGACCCAGTACTTC. This chain joins TRBV5-1 and TRBJ2-5; D unresolved. The CDR3 contains 13 residues. Deletions cut 0 bases from V and 3 bases from J, with 6 bases between. Germline lookup yields CDR1 SGHRS and CDR2 YFSETQ.

This chain links TRBV7-1 with TRBJ2-7; no firm D call. TRBV7-1 is labeled an ORF, and its function is uncertain. CDR3 size: 13 residues. V was shortened by 5 bases and J by 2 bases, with 10 bases between the two germline ends. The CDR3 sequence is CASSPRGPYEQYF. CDR3 DNA sequence: TGTGCCAGCAGCCCACGAGGCCCCTACGAGCAGTACTTC.

This clone has only a few counts. This rearrangement joins TRBV27 to TRBJ1-1; 7 bases line up with TRBD1. The CDR3 sequence is 15 residues long. Germline-derived CDR1 and CDR2 are MNHEY and SMNVEV (reference sequence). The junction had 10 bases not matched to a gene; V was cut back by 4 bases and J by 5 bases. Here the CDR3 reads CASSSRQGMMTEAFF. CDR3 DNA: TGTGCCAGCAGTTCGAGACAGGGAATGATGACTGAAGCTTTCTTT.

In this sample, this clone turned up a few times. The chain uses TRBV2 and TRBJ1-6, with TRBD1 identical over 9 bases. The CDR3 has 17 residues. From germline, CDR1 is SNHLY and CDR2 FYNNEI. J lost 0 bases, V lost 7 bases, and 7 bases had no gene match. The CDR3 nucleotides read TGTGCCAGCAACGGCGACAGGGGGAGCTCCTATAATTCACCCCTCCACTTT. Translating it yields CASNGDRGSSYNSPLHF.

J is TRBJ2-5 and V is TRBV5-6; perhaps TRBD2 as D (6 bases). From germline, CDR1 is SGHDT and CDR2 YYEEEE. The CDR3 runs 13 residues. With 2 bases removed from V and 5 bases from J, the gap between germline ends came to 10 bases. The CDR3 region is CASSFGTSETQYF. CDR3 DNA: TGTGCCAGCAGCTTTGGGACTTCTGAGACCCAGTACTTC.

The chain has TRBV11-2 and TRBJ1-5; D is undetermined. The CDR3 consists of 13 residues. CDR1 and CDR2 (germline): SGHAT, FQNNGV. V was clipped by 0 bases and J by 3 bases, with 3 bases between them. The CDR3 coding sequence is TGTGCCAGCAGCTTAGAAGCCAATCAGCCCCAGCATTTT. Its protein is CASSLEANQPQHF.

This chain links TRBV7-9 with TRBJ1-2; 7 bases are shared with TRBD1. The trim removed 1 base at V and 2 bases at J, leaving 10 bases unmatched. This CDR3 is built from 17 residues. The germline gives CDR1 SEHNR, CDR2 FQNEAQ (reference sequence). CDR3 amino acids: CASSLDVLGQLNYGYTF. The DNA of the CDR3 is TGTGCCAGCAGCTTAGACGTTTTGGGACAGCTCAACTATGGCTACACCTTC.

This chain links TRBV7-2 with TRBJ2-7; 8 nucleotides line up with TRBD2. The CDR3 contains 14 residues. The J segment lost 6 bases and the V segment lost 6 bases, leaving 10 bases of the junction unmatched. CDR1 is SGHTA, CDR2 FQGNSA, per germline. The CDR3 region is CASRPPAGAGEQYF. CDR3 bases: TGTGCCAGCAGACCACCAGCGGGAGCTGGCGAGCAGTACTTC.

This clone was counted once. This rearrangement joins TRBV28 to TRBJ2-3, with D tentatively TRBD1 (5 bases). Germline assignment: CDR1 MDHEN and CDR2 SYDVKM. Trimming took off 6 bases at V and 0 bases at J, with 13 bases between the two ends. The CDR3 is 15 amino acids. CDR3 coding DNA: TGTGCCAGCAGAGGGCAGACAGTTAGCACAGATACGCAGTATTTT. It codes for CASRGQTVSTDTQYF.

CDR3 coding DNA: TGTGCCAGCAGCTCCGAGGAGGGAGTGGGGACCCAGTACTTC. It translates to CASSSEEGVGTQYF. The chain has TRBV7-2 and TRBJ2-5, with D possibly being TRBD2 (6 bases). The CDR3 spans 14 residues. Germline V gives CDR1 SGHTA, CDR2 FQGNSA. V lost 4 bases to trimming and J lost 7 bases, with 16 bases between them.

The gene calls are TRBV19 and TRBJ1-1; D gene unclear. The V gene lost 3 bases and the J gene lost 1 base, with 12 bases spanning the gap. Germline V lookup: CDR1 LNHDA, CDR2 SQIVND (reference sequence). The CDR3 has 15 amino acids. The CDR3 is CASSIAWLANTEAFF. The CDR3 DNA is TGTGCCAGTAGTATCGCGTGGCTAGCGAACACTGAAGCTTTCTTT.